Presented here are 23 T cell receptor beta chains from one specimen sequenced in a study of blood T cell repertoires in COVID-19. Data came from immunoSEQ multiplex PCR; TCRdb stores just in-frame clones and leaves some out. Of approximately 260,000 clones in the sample, over 75% were seen once. The source material was peripheral blood. These receptors originate from a woman aged 40-49 years who had recovered from COVID-19.

V usage is TRBV29-1 and J usage is TRBJ2-7, with 8 positions matching TRBD1. V trimming: 4 bases; J trimming: 3 bases; junction bases outside the gene matches: 5. The CDR3 consists of 13 residues. Germline V gene sequence: CDR1 SQVTM, CDR2 ANQGSEA. CDR3 region: CSVVPDRGYEQYF. The CDR3 DNA reads TGCAGCGTTGTCCCCGACAGGGGCTACGAGCAGTACTTC.

This sequence joins TRBV7-9 and TRBJ2-2; 12 bases are shared with TRBD2. The ends lost 4 bases at V and 5 bases at J; junction bases unmatched: 8. Germline V gene data show CDR1 as SEHNR and CDR2 as FQNEAQ (reference sequence). CDR3 length equals 17 residues. CDR3 sequence reads: CASSSGGLAGLTGELFF. CDR3 coding DNA: TGTGCCAGCAGCTCCGGGGGACTAGCGGGTCTTACCGGGGAGCTGTTTTTT.

V and J are TRBV4-3 and TRBJ2-1; 14 bases are a match to TRBD2. The CDR3 has 16 residues. Per the germline V gene, CDR1 is LGHNA and CDR2 is YSLEER. V shed 8 bases and J 7 bases; nucleotides not matched to a gene: 10. The CDR3 nucleotides are TGCGCCAGCCGTACAGGACTAGCGGGAGGAGTTAATGAGCAGTTCTTC. Encoded protein: CASRTGLAGGVNEQFF.

The chain is built from TRBV6-2 or TRBV6-3 and TRBJ2-3; 8 bases map to TRBD2. This CDR3 comprises 17 residues. The germline V gene has CDR1 MNHEY and CDR2 SVGEGT. The J segment lost 2 bases and the V segment lost 6 bases, leaving 13 bases of the junction unmatched. The CDR3 nucleotides are TGTGCCAGCAGCCGAAGACAAGCGGGGGCCTCCACAGATACGCAGTATTTT. Translation gives CASSRRQAGASTDTQYF.

Concerning this clone itself: Other DNA sequences within the sample encode an identical CDR3. The CDR3 sequence: CASRRTATDTQYF. The DNA of the CDR3 is TGTGCCAGCAGGCGGACTGCAACAGATACGCAGTATTTT. The chain carries TRBV2 and TRBJ2-3, with a weak D call TRBD2 (5 bases). Germline V CDR1 and CDR2: SNHLY, FYNNEI. V shed 6 bases and J shed 3 bases, with 10 bases lying between them. The CDR3 extends over 13 amino acids.

The rearrangement links TRBV30 to TRBJ1-2; 8 nucleotides agree with TRBD1. Germline V gene sequence: CDR1 GTSNPN, CDR2 SVGIG (reference sequence). After removal of 3 bases from V and 8 bases from J, the junction contained 8 bases not matched to a gene. CDR3 length: 13 residues. The CDR3 sequence: CAWRETGAGGYTF. The DNA of the CDR3 is TGTGCCTGGAGAGAGACAGGGGCAGGAGGCTACACCTTC.

This clone has just one count. The rearrangement joins TRBV19 to TRBJ2-2, with a possible D match to TRBD2 (6 bases). V was pared by 1 base and J by 0 bases, with 12 bases between. Germline loops: CDR1 LNHDA, CDR2 SQIVND (reference sequence). The CDR3 covers 17 residues. The CDR3 spells CASSIAPPGANTGELFF. DNA for the CDR3: TGTGCCAGTAGTATAGCCCCTCCGGGAGCGAACACCGGGGAGCTGTTTTTT. The full variable domain, its missing parts supplied by reference TRBV19 and TRBJ2-2, is DGGITQSPKYLFRKEGQNVTLSCEQNLNHDAMYWYRQDPGQGLRLIYYSQIVNDFQKGDIAEGYSVSREKKESFPLTVTSAQKNPTAFYLCASSIAPPGANTGELFFGEGSRLTVL.

The V call is TRBV19, the J call TRBJ2-5, with 10 nucleotides matching TRBD2. CDR3 length: 17 amino acids. V was pared by 5 bases and J by 1 base, with 10 bases of the junction left unmatched. Germline V gene sequence: CDR1 LNHDA, CDR2 SQIVND (reference sequence). This chain's CDR3 is CASSAIIAGGTQETQYF. The DNA for the CDR3 is TGTGCCAGTAGTGCGATCATAGCGGGGGGTACCCAAGAGACCCAGTACTTC.

The chain carries TRBV5-6 and TRBJ2-5; D is undetermined. CDR1 SGHDT and CDR2 YYEEEE come from the germline V gene. Trimming left V 0 bases short and J 11 bases short, with 11 bases between. CDR3 length equals 12 residues. The DNA of the CDR3 is TGTGCCAGCAGCTTGGGCAGTCTTACGCAGTACTTC. It specifies CASSLGSLTQYF.

Of note for this clone: A read error may account for a junction end that differs from germline. The chain recombines TRBV19 with TRBJ2-7; possibly TRBD1 for D (6 bases). Germline V gene lookup returns CDR1 LNHDA and CDR2 SQIVND (reference sequence). This CDR3 is built from 14 residues. This CDR3 is CASSVDRQGNEQYF. DNA for the CDR3: TGTGCCAGTAGTGTAGACAGGCAAGGAAACGAGCAGTACTTC.

This clone has a handful of counts. The chain employs TRBV19 and TRBJ1-6; 7 bases are shared with TRBD1. V dropped 6 bases and J dropped 7; count of bases not matched to a gene: 6. Per the germline V gene, CDR1 is LNHDA and CDR2 is SQIVND (reference sequence). The CDR3 runs to 14 residues. The CDR3 is CASSTWDRNSPLHF. CDR3 DNA sequence: TGTGCCAGTAGCACCTGGGACAGAAATTCACCCCTCCACTTT.

The chain combines TRBV19 with TRBJ1-5, with D perhaps TRBD1 (5 bases). Trimming cost V 5 bases and J 2 bases, with 16 bases left between them. The germline CDR1 and CDR2 sequences are LNHDA and SQIVND (reference sequence). CDR3 size: 16 residues. CDR3 coding DNA: TGTGCCAGTAGTCCCGCGGGGGGATGGCGCAATCAGCCCCAGCATTTT. As protein: CASSPAGGWRNQPQHF.

This rearrangement joins TRBV28 to TRBJ2-2; D is perhaps TRBD1 (5 bases). The CDR3 sequence is 15 residues long. V lost 5 bases to trimming and J lost 4 bases, with 14 bases between them. Germline assignment: CDR1 MDHEN and CDR2 SYDVKM. CDR3 loop: CASSGAVGTTGELFF. DNA for the CDR3: TGTGCCAGCAGTGGGGCTGTGGGAACCACCGGGGAGCTGTTTTTT.

The chain joins TRBV5-4 to TRBJ2-5; D gene uncertain. V lost 2 bases, J lost 5 bases, and 4 bases lay in between. Germline V CDR1 and CDR2: SGHNT, YYREEE (reference sequence). This CDR3 has 11 residues. The CDR3, as DNA: TGTGCCAGCAGCTTTCTGGAGACCCAGTACTTC. This encodes CASSFLETQYF.

The V gene is TRBV9, the J gene TRBJ2-7, with TRBD2 identical over 9 bases. V lost 0 bases, J lost 0 bases, and 4 bases stayed unmatched. The CDR3 sequence is 16 residues long. CDR1 is SGDLS, CDR2 YYNGEE, per germline. The chain's CDR3 is CASSVGAGGSSYEQYF. Written as DNA, the CDR3 is TGTGCCAGCAGCGTAGGGGCGGGAGGGAGCTCCTACGAGCAGTACTTC.

The V call is TRBV30, the J call TRBJ2-5; D is uncertain. V was trimmed by 0 bases and J by 7 bases, leaving 15 bases between them. This CDR3 has 14 residues. Germline V CDR1 and CDR2: GTSNPN, SVGIG (reference sequence). The CDR3 coding sequence is TGTGCCTGGAGTGTACAAGGTGGCCCAGGGACCCAGTACTTC. This gives the protein CAWSVQGGPGTQYF. Supplemented by reference TRBV30 and TRBJ2-5, the full variable domain reads SQTIHQWPATLVQPVGSPLSLECTVEGTSNPNLYWYRQAAGRGLQLLFYSVGIGQISSEVPQNLSASRPQDRQFILSSKKLLLSDSGFYLCAWSVQGGPGTQYFGPGTRLLVL.

This clone appeared a single time. The V gene is TRBV19, the J gene TRBJ1-2; D is unclear. This CDR3 comprises 14 residues. Trimming removed 0 bases at V and 7 bases at J, with 12 bases between. Germline V gene data show CDR1 as LNHDA and CDR2 as SQIVND (reference sequence). The CDR3 coding sequence is TGTGCCAGTAGTATAGAGACGGGAAGAGGTGGCTACACCTTC. Translation: CASSIETGRGGYTF.

This rearrangement joins TRBV11-2 to TRBJ2-3; possible D gene TRBD2, 6 bases. Deletions cut 5 bases from V and 10 bases from J, with 13 bases between. The CDR3 contains 12 residues. Germline CDR1 reads SGHAT; CDR2 reads FQNNGV. This CDR3 reads CASSPWGGAQYF. The CDR3 DNA is TGTGCCAGCAGCCCCTGGGGAGGAGCGCAGTATTTT.

The chain employs TRBV25-1 and TRBJ1-3; no definite D call. The germline gives CDR1 MGHDK, CDR2 SYGVNS. V was clipped by 3 bases and J by 7 bases, with 19 bases between them. The length of the CDR3 is 16 residues. DNA of the CDR3: TGTGCCAGCAGTGATGCCCTGGGGAGGGAACGGAACACCATATATTTT. It yields the protein CASSDALGRERNTIYF. Full variable domain (missing parts from reference TRBV25-1 and TRBJ1-3): EADIYQTPRYLVIGTGKKITLECSQTMGHDKMYWYQQDPGMELHLIHYSYGVNSTEKGDLSSESTVSRIRTEHFPLTLESARPSHTSQYLCASSDALGRERNTIYFGEGSWLTVV.

This clone was recorded only once. The chain uses TRBV7-2 and TRBJ2-1; the D is unclear. Between the trimmed V and J ends, which lost 1 base and 0 bases, there was a span of 10 bases. The germline V gene encodes CDR1 SGHTA and CDR2 FQGNSA. This CDR3 spans 16 amino acids. CDR3 region: CASSLVLRSSYNEQFF. In DNA form, the CDR3 reads TGTGCCAGCAGCTTAGTACTACGAAGCTCCTACAATGAGCAGTTCTTC.

The rearrangement uses TRBV18 and TRBJ2-2; D might be TRBD2 (5 bases). V was cut by 2 bases and J by 6 bases, with 13 bases left in between. The CDR3 totals 15 residues. Germline CDR1 KGHSH, CDR2 LQKENI. In DNA, the CDR3 is TGTGCCAGCTCACCAGTCTCGGCCGGGGCCGGGGAGCTGTTTTTT. As protein: CASSPVSAGAGELFF. The full variable domain, rest sourced from reference TRBV18 and TRBJ2-2, is NAGVMQNPRHLVRRRGQEARLRCSPMKGHSHVYWYRQLPEEGLKFMVYLQKENIIDESGMPKERFSAEFPKEGPSILRIQQVVRGDSAAYFCASSPVSAGAGELFFGEGSRLTVL.

On this clone itself: The same CDR3 also results from other DNA sequences found in this sample. The chain combines TRBV15 with TRBJ2-7; 8 bases are a match to TRBD1. With V trimmed by 2 bases and J by 4 bases, 13 bases remained unmatched. CDR1 is LNHNV, CDR2 YYDKDF, per germline (reference sequence). There are 17 residues in the CDR3. In nucleotides, the CDR3 is TGTGCCACCAGCAGACAAACGACAGGGGATTGGTCTTACGAGCAGTACTTC. Its protein product is CATSRQTTGDWSYEQYF.

V is TRBV4-1 and J is TRBJ2-7; unclear D gene. There are 14 residues in the CDR3. Trimming took 0 bases from V and 2 from J, leaving 8 bases between them. Looked up from germline, CDR1 is MGHRA and CDR2 is YSYEKL. DNA of the CDR3: TGCGCCAGCAGCCAAGACGACGGAGCCTACGAGCAGTACTTC. It codes for CASSQDDGAYEQYF.